This TCR beta chain appears in the sequencing data of a study of T cell responses to AZD1222 COVID-19 vaccine. General observations from the study: Receipt of two AZD1222 doses was followed by a rise in Spike-specific TCR breadth and depth. Baseline seropositivity characterized only 5 or 6 AZD1222 recipients. The donor cohort was predominantly white British with a female majority, and clonal diversity may have been underestimated.

The method was immunoSEQ multiplex PCR; TCRdb's version includes in-frame clones alone and lacks a portion of them. The sample lists about 76,000 clones; roughly nine tenths were seen once. Regarding this clone: Its antigen is unknown.

Trimming took 3 bases from V and 5 from J, leaving 15 bases between them. Germline V lookup: CDR1 SGHRS, CDR2 YFSETQ. The CDR3 is 14 amino acids. The source is an adult in good health. Sequenced here: peripheral blood, sampled on day 0 of AZD1222 vaccination. The rearrangement links TRBV5-1 to TRBJ2-7; possibly TRBD1 or TRBD2 for D (5 bases each). The DNA for the CDR3 is TGCGCCAGCAGCTCGGGACGGCGGAGCGACGAGCAGTACTTC. Amino acid sequence: CASSSGRRSDEQYF.